This record looks at one TCR beta chain sequence and its context. The length of the CDR3 is 16 residues. V dropped 3 bases and J dropped 6; count of bases not matched to a gene: 11. CDR1 is DFQATT, CDR2 SNEGSKA, per germline (reference sequence). This sample was taken from a study of T-cell reconstitution after alpha-beta-depleted transplantation in children. The TCRbeta library incorporated unique molecular identifiers. A single record per CDR3 protein comes from TCRdb applying MiXCR to the PCR reads. The sample includes 450,000 to 600,000 distinct CDR3 sequences, approximately 20% of them seen just once.

Sequencing used PBMCs from the stem cell graft donor, obtained from the stem cell graft. The J gene is TRBJ2-5, the V gene TRBV20-1; 12 bases match TRBD2. The sequence derives from a human donor who donated a stem cell graft to a child with acute lymphoblastic leukemia. CDR3 bases: TGCAGTGCTAGGCTAGCGGGAGGGCTTGCGGAGCAGACCCAGTACTTC. Translation gives CSARLAGGLAEQTQYF.